This T cell receptor (beta chain) was found in a study of cytomegalovirus exposure and HLA in healthy donors. PCR employed 60 Vbeta and 13 Jbeta primers. Using immunoSEQ multiplex PCR, the repertoire was profiled, and TCRdb retains in-frame clones only, with some absent. The sample shows 130,000 to 150,000 clones, about 74% of them seen only once. CDR1 and CDR2 from the germline V gene are MNHEY and SVGAGI. The CDR3 covers 15 residues. Trimming removed 2 bases from V and 5 bases from J, with 15 bases in between. J is TRBJ2-5 and V is TRBV6-5; possible D gene TRBD2, 7 bases. This clonotype was obtained from a woman aged 50 to 60 in good health and CMV-seronegative. Specimen: PBMCs. CDR3 sequence: CASSYGGGAGETQYF. CDR3 in DNA: TGTGCCAGCAGTTACGGAGGGGGGGCTGGGGAGACCCAGTACTTC.